This T cell receptor beta chain originates from a study of T cell responses to AZD1222 COVID-19 vaccine. The study's findings and limits: Donors, mostly white British, included more females; clonal diversity was possibly underestimated. Vaccine-related CD4 TCRs covered spike, predominating at 160-218 and 743-854. Sampling captured repertoires only after the peak T cell response.

As for this clone: Its specificity is not known.

Analysis merged second doses at about 4 or about 12 weeks. Profiling relied on immunoSEQ multiplex PCR, and the TCRdb table lists in-frame clones only, not all of them. Of 80,000 to 90,000 clones in the sample, 90% were seen once. Germline loops: CDR1 SGHRS, CDR2 YFSETQ. J lost 4 bases, V lost 0 bases, and 7 bases had no gene match. The CDR3 covers 17 residues. The gene calls are TRBV5-1 and TRBJ1-1; 12 bases align to TRBD1. The source was peripheral blood, collected 28 days after the second AZD1222 dose. The TCR comes from an adult who received the AZD1222 COVID-19 vaccine. Here the CDR3 reads CASSLAGTGGIGTEAFF. CDR3 nucleotides: TGCGCCAGCAGCTTGGCCGGGACAGGGGGCATAGGCACTGAAGCTTTCTTT. The whole variable domain, filled in from reference TRBV5-1 and TRBJ1-1, reads KAGVTQTPRYLIKTRGQQVTLSCSPISGHRSVSWYQQTPGQGLQFLFEYFSETQRNKGNFPGRFSGRQFSNSRSEMNVSTLELGDSALYLCASSLAGTGGIGTEAFFGQGTRLTVV.